The next 26 T cell receptor beta chains were all read from a single sample in a study of blood T cell repertoires in COVID-19. Assay used: immunoSEQ multiplex PCR; TCRdb lists only in-frame clones, some missing. The table records some 260,000 clones, 65% to 90% of them present only once. The sequenced sample consisted of PBMCs or T cells enriched from blood (not recorded which). These receptors came from a man aged 35 to 55 who had recovered from COVID-19.

Here the CDR3 reads CASSQPHRGRNNQPQHF. In DNA, the CDR3 is TGTGCCAGCAGCCAACCTCATAGGGGAAGAAACAATCAGCCCCAGCATTTT. This chain joins TRBV14 and TRBJ1-5; D perhaps matches TRBD1 (5 bases). There are 17 residues in the CDR3. Germline CDR1 SGHDN, CDR2 FVKESK. V lost 2 bases and J 3 bases, leaving 17 bases between the germline ends. Variable domain in full (rest from reference TRBV14 and TRBJ1-5): EAGVTQFPSHSVIEKGQTVTLRCDPISGHDNLYWYRRVMGKEIKFLLHFVKESKQDESGMPNNRFLAERTGGTYSTLKVQPAELEDSGVYFCASSQPHRGRNNQPQHFGDGTRLSIL.

The chain couples TRBV4-2 to TRBJ1-3, with 7 bases aligning to TRBD1. Germline V lookup: CDR1 LGHNA, CDR2 YNFKEQ. Trimming removed 4 bases from V and 1 base from J; junction bases left unmatched: 4. This CDR3 contains 15 residues. The CDR3 DNA reads as TGTGCCAGCAGCCCGTCGACAGGGTCTGGAAACACCATATATTTT. Translating it yields CASSPSTGSGNTIYF.

The chain uses TRBV7-9 and TRBJ2-3, with a weak D call TRBD1 (5 bases). Germline assignment: CDR1 SEHNR and CDR2 FQNEAQ (reference sequence). CDR3 size: 14 residues. Trimming took 5 bases from V and 4 from J, leaving 13 bases between them. This chain's CDR3 is CASSNGAGSDTQYF. CDR3 bases: TGTGCCAGCAGCAACGGAGCAGGGTCAGATACGCAGTATTTT. Combining the CDR3 with reference TRBV7-9 and TRBJ2-3 gives the whole variable domain DTGVSQNPRHKITKRGQNVTFRCDPISEHNRLYWYRQTLGQGPEFLTYFQNEAQLEKSRLLSDRFSAERPKGSFSTLEIQRTEQGDSAMYLCASSNGAGSDTQYFGPGTRLTVL.

The V call is TRBV5-6, the J call TRBJ2-7, with 7 bases aligning to TRBD2. CDR3 length: 14 residues. J gave up 6 bases and V 1 base, and 7 bases lay outside the gene matches. Germline V gives CDR1 SGHDT, CDR2 YYEEEE. In nucleotides, the CDR3 is TGTGCCAGCAGCTTGTTACTCCGGGAGGCCGAGCAGTACTTC. It encodes CASSLLLREAEQYF.

This sequence joins TRBV9 and TRBJ2-7, with D perhaps TRBD1 (5 bases). This CDR3 has 15 amino acids. Germline lookup yields CDR1 SGDLS and CDR2 YYNGEE. V was pared by 0 bases and J by 3 bases, with 13 bases between. This CDR3 is CASSVGGRIYYEQYF. DNA of the CDR3: TGTGCCAGCAGCGTAGGGGGCAGGATTTACTACGAGCAGTACTTC.

V is TRBV28 and J is TRBJ1-3; D gene unclear. The germline V gene encodes CDR1 MDHEN and CDR2 SYDVKM. V lost 7 bases and J lost 4, with 17 bases in between. CDR3 size: 15 residues. CDR3 nucleotides: TGTGCCAGCACCCTATCCGAGGAGGTCGGAAACACCATATATTTT. Amino acid sequence: CASTLSEEVGNTIYF. The full variable domain, completed using reference TRBV28 and TRBJ1-3, is DVKVTQSSRYLVKRTGEKVFLECVQDMDHENMFWYRQDPGLGLRLIYFSYDVKMKEKGDIPEGYSVSREKKERFSLILESASTNQTSMYLCASTLSEEVGNTIYFGEGSWLTVV.

The chain is built from TRBV4-3 and TRBJ1-1; D not certain. The CDR3 length is 15 residues. The V gene's germline CDR1 is LGHNA and CDR2 YSLEER. The germline V and J ends were trimmed by 0 bases and 2 bases, with 10 bases remaining between them. Written as DNA, the CDR3 is TGCGCCAGCAGCCAAGACTCGGGGTTCAACACTGAAGCTTTCTTT. Protein sequence: CASSQDSGFNTEAFF.

CDR3 in DNA: TGTGCCAGCAGCGTCGTTACTGTGGAGTATGGCTACACCTTC. Translated: CASSVVTVEYGYTF. V and J are TRBV5-5 and TRBJ1-2; no definite D call. The CDR3 extends over 14 amino acids. V lost 4 bases to trimming and J lost 5 bases, with 15 bases between them. The germline CDR1 and CDR2 sequences are SGHKS and YYEKEE (reference sequence).

The genes are TRBV6-5 and TRBJ2-2, with D possibly TRBD2 on 6 matching bases. From germline, CDR1 is MNHEY and CDR2 SVGAGI. V dropped 7 bases and J dropped 0 bases, with 12 bases sitting between them. The CDR3 is 15 residues long. The DNA of the CDR3 is TGTGCCAGCACCGAGCTAGCGACGAACACCGGGGAGCTGTTTTTT. Translation gives CASTELATNTGELFF.

The rearrangement links TRBV7-9 to TRBJ2-7, with 10 nucleotides matching TRBD2. The CDR3 spans 15 residues. CDR1 and CDR2 from the germline V gene are SEHNR and FQNEAQ (reference sequence). V shed 3 bases and J 6 bases; nucleotides not matched to a gene: 8. The chain's CDR3 is CASSFPRTSGSEQYF. CDR3 in DNA: TGTGCCAGCAGCTTCCCAAGGACTAGCGGTTCCGAGCAGTACTTC.

The rearrangement links TRBV28 to TRBJ1-2, with a weak D call TRBD1 (6 bases). This CDR3 comprises 14 residues. CDR1 MDHEN and CDR2 SYDVKM come from the germline V gene. V was pared by 5 bases and J by 2 bases, with 12 bases between. The CDR3 sequence: CASSPGGANYGYTF. The CDR3 DNA reads TGTGCCAGCAGTCCCGGGGGGGCGAACTATGGCTACACCTTC.

This clone was seen a few times. This chain connects TRBV27 to TRBJ1-4, with D perhaps TRBD1 (5 bases). V was clipped by 6 bases and J by 7 bases, with 15 bases between them. Germline V gene lookup returns CDR1 MNHEY and CDR2 SMNVEV (reference sequence). The CDR3 runs 14 residues. CDR3 amino acids: CASRPGRDGEKLFF. DNA of the CDR3: TGTGCCAGCAGGCCGGGCAGGGATGGTGAAAAACTGTTTTTT.

This chain joins TRBV3-1 (or the pseudogene TRBV3-2) and TRBJ2-6, with D hard to call. V dropped 0 bases and J dropped 4 bases, with 10 bases sitting between them. The CDR3 totals 16 residues. Germline V gives CDR1 LGHDT, CDR2 YNNKEL (reference sequence). The CDR3 DNA sequence: TGTGCCAGCAGCCAAGATTGGTCTACGGGGGCCAACGTCCTGACTTTC. Translation gives CASSQDWSTGANVLTF.

The rearrangement links TRBV27 to TRBJ2-3; D possibly corresponds to TRBD2 (5 bases). Trimming took 3 bases from V and 1 from J, leaving 8 bases between them. Germline V gene sequence: CDR1 MNHEY, CDR2 SMNVEV (reference sequence). This CDR3 has 14 residues. For the CDR3, the DNA is TGTGCCAGCAGTTTTTTAGCGCGCACAGATACGCAGTATTTT. Protein product: CASSFLARTDTQYF.

The chain employs TRBV7-2 and TRBJ1-4; perhaps TRBD1 as D (6 bases). This CDR3 region has 14 residues. Germline V gene lookup returns CDR1 SGHTA and CDR2 FQGNSA. V was trimmed by 4 bases and J by 7 bases, leaving 13 bases between them. CDR3 nucleotide sequence: TGTGCCAGCAGCTCAGACAGGTTGCCTGAAAAACTGTTTTTT. This codes for CASSSDRLPEKLFF.

V gene TRBV18 combines with J gene TRBJ1-1; 8 nucleotides match TRBD1. Germline trimming cut 3 bases from V and 1 base from J; bases unmatched to any gene: 4. CDR1 and CDR2 (germline): KGHSH, LQKENI. The CDR3 extends over 15 amino acids. The CDR3 bases are TGTGCCAGCTCACCGATGGACAGGGCGAACACTGAAGCTTTCTTT. This codes for CASSPMDRANTEAFF.

This clone was seen a single time. The genes are TRBV4-1 and TRBJ1-1; a possible D gene is TRBD1 (6 bases). The CDR3 has 15 amino acids. Germline lookup yields CDR1 MGHRA and CDR2 YSYEKL. V was trimmed by 1 base and J by 3 bases, leaving 12 bases between them. In nucleotides, the CDR3 is TGCGCCAGCAGCCAAGCGGACAGCCGCGACACTGAAGCTTTCTTT. It translates to CASSQADSRDTEAFF.

This rearrangement joins TRBV6-5 to TRBJ1-1; 8 bases are shared with TRBD1. There are 14 residues in the CDR3. J lost 1 base, V lost 5 bases, and 3 bases had no gene match. Per the germline V gene, CDR1 is MNHEY and CDR2 is SVGAGI. CDR3: CASSRGQGNTEAFF. The CDR3 DNA reads as TGTGCCAGCAGTCGCGGACAGGGGAACACTGAAGCTTTCTTT.

This clone came up a few times. This chain connects TRBV7-9 to TRBJ2-1; D might be TRBD2 (6 bases). Trimming cost V 4 bases and J 8 bases, with 15 bases left between them. CDR1 is SEHNR and CDR2 is FQNEAQ in the germline V gene (reference sequence). The CDR3 covers 14 residues. The CDR3 here is CASSSRLEGDEQFF. CDR3 DNA sequence: TGTGCCAGCAGCTCCAGACTAGAGGGCGATGAGCAGTTCTTC.

The chain is built from TRBV5-1 and TRBJ1-2; D unresolved. Trimming took 0 bases from V and 7 from J, leaving 16 bases between them. The CDR3 runs to 15 residues. The V gene's germline CDR1 is SGHRS and CDR2 YFSETQ. CDR3 DNA sequence: TGCGCCAGCAGCTTGGTCCCAGACTATTACTCTGGCTACACCTTC. Translation gives CASSLVPDYYSGYTF. Using reference TRBV5-1 and TRBJ1-2 for the parts outside the CDR3, the full variable domain is KAGVTQTPRYLIKTRGQQVTLSCSPISGHRSVSWYQQTPGQGLQFLFEYFSETQRNKGNFPGRFSGRQFSNSRSEMNVSTLELGDSALYLCASSLVPDYYSGYTFGSGTRLTVV.

This clone appeared a few times. V gene TRBV7-8 combines with J gene TRBJ1-2; D is ambiguous. Trimming took 5 bases from V and 2 from J, leaving 6 bases between them. The CDR3 runs 12 residues. Germline CDR1 and CDR2: SGHVS and FQNEAQ. The CDR3 bases are TGTGCCAGCAGCCCACTAAACTATGGCTACACCTTC. Encoded protein: CASSPLNYGYTF.

V usage is TRBV28 and J usage is TRBJ1-1, with D perhaps matching TRBD1 (5 bases). Between the trimmed V and J ends, which lost 7 bases and 4 bases, there was a span of 16 bases. The CDR3 is 14 residues long. CDR1 is MDHEN, CDR2 SYDVKM, per germline. CDR3 bases: TGTGCCAGCAACACTCCCGGGGGGGTCACTGAAGCTTTCTTT. Translation: CASNTPGGVTEAFF.

The rearrangement joins TRBV28 to TRBJ2-6; 8 nucleotides line up with TRBD2. The V segment lost 8 bases and the J segment 2 bases; nucleotides outside the gene matches: 20. Germline V lookup: CDR1 MDHEN, CDR2 SYDVKM. This CDR3 is 20 amino acids long. CDR3 DNA: TGTGCCAGCGCTTCGGTATTAGCGGGAAGAGGAGCTCCTGGGGCCAACGTCCTGACTTTC. It specifies CASASVLAGRGAPGANVLTF. The whole variable domain, filled in from reference TRBV28 and TRBJ2-6, reads DVKVTQSSRYLVKRTGEKVFLECVQDMDHENMFWYRQDPGLGLRLIYFSYDVKMKEKGDIPEGYSVSREKKERFSLILESASTNQTSMYLCASASVLAGRGAPGANVLTFGAGSRLTVL.

This sequence joins TRBV9 and TRBJ2-4; 10 bases match TRBD2. Per the germline V gene, CDR1 is SGDLS and CDR2 is YYNGEE. Losses at the gene ends were 0 bases for V and 6 bases for J; bases not matched to a gene: 6. This CDR3 spans 16 amino acids. The CDR3 protein is CASSVVGAGGRNIQYF. DNA of the CDR3: TGTGCCAGCAGCGTAGTGGGAGCGGGGGGGAGAAACATTCAGTACTTC. Variable domain in full (rest from reference TRBV9 and TRBJ2-4): DSGVTQTPKHLITATGQRVTLRCSPRSGDLSVYWYQQSLDQGLQFLIQYYNGEERAKGNILERFSAQQFPDLHSELNLSSLELGDSALYFCASSVVGAGGRNIQYFGAGTRLSVL.

The genes are TRBV12-5 and TRBJ2-2; the match to TRBD1 covers 7 bases. The CDR3 contains 13 residues. CDR1 is LGHNT and CDR2 is FRNRAP in the germline V gene. The J segment lost 4 bases and the V segment lost 5 bases, leaving 1 base of the junction unmatched. The CDR3 sequence is CASGRDSTGELFF. CDR3 sequence (DNA): TGTGCTAGTGGTAGGGACAGCACCGGGGAGCTGTTTTTT. Variable domain in full (rest from reference TRBV12-5 and TRBJ2-2): DARVTQTPRHKVTEMGQEVTMRCQPILGHNTVFWYRQTMMQGLELLAYFRNRAPLDDSGMPKDRFSAEMPDATLATLKIQPSEPRDSAVYFCASGRDSTGELFFGEGSRLTVL.

This clone was counted a few times. This CDR3 is CASSLGGEGTYEQYF. The CDR3 region has the DNA TGTGCCAGCAGCTTAGGGGGGGAGGGCACCTACGAGCAGTACTTC. V is TRBV11-3 and J is TRBJ2-7; the match to TRBD2 covers 7 bases. CDR3 length equals 15 residues. Germline V gene lookup returns CDR1 SGHNT and CDR2 YENEEA. The junction had 5 bases not matched to a gene; V was cut back by 1 base and J by 2 bases.